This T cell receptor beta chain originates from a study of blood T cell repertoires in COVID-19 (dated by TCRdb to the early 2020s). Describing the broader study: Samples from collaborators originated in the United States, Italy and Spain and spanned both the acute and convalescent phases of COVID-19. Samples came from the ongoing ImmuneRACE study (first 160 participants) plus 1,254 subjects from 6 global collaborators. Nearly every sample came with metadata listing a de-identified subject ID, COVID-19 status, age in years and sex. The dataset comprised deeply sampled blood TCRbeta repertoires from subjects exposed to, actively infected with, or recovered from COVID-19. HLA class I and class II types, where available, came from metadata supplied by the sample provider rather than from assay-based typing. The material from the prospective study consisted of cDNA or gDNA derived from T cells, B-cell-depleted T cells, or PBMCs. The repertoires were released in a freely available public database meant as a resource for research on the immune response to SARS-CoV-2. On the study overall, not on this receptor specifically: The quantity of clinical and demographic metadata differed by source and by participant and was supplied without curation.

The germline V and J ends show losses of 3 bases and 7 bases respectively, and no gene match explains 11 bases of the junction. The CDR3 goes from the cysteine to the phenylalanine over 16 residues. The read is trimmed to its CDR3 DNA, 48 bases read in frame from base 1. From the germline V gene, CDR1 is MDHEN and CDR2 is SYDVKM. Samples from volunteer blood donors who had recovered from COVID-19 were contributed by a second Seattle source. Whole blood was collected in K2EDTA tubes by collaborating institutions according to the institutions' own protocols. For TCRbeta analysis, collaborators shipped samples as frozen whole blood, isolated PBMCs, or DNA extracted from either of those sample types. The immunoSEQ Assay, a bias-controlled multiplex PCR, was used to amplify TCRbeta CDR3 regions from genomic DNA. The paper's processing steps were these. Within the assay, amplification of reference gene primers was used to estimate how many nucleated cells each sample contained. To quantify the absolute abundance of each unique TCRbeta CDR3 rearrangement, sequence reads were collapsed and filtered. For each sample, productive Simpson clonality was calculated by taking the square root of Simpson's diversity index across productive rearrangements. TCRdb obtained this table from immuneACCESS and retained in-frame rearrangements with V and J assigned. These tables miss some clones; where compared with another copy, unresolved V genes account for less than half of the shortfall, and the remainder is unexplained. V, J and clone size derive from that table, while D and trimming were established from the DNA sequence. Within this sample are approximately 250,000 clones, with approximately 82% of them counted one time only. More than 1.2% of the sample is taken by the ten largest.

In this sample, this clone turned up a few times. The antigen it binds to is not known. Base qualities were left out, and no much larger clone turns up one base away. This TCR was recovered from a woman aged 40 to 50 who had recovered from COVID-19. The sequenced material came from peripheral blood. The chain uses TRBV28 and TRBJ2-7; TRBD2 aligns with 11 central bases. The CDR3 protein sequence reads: CASSFEFSGGAAEQYF. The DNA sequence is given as TGTGCCAGCAGTTTTGAGTTTAGCGGGGGGGCGGCAGAGCAGTACTTC.